This T cell receptor (beta chain) came from a study of blood T cell repertoires in COVID-19. Looking at the study overall: Some COVID-19 samples were acute and others convalescent; all came from the United States, Italy and Spain. Sample material is recorded as cDNA or gDNA derived from T cells, B-cell-depleted T cells, or PBMCs.

Per germline, CDR1 MNHEY and CDR2 SVGAGI. CDR3 length: 14 residues. V gave up 2 bases and J gave up 6 bases; unmatched junction bases: 5. As regards this clone: Other nucleotide sequences from this sample produce the same CDR3.

Method: immunoSEQ multiplex PCR; TCRdb's copy keeps in-frame clones and lacks some. The top ten hold under 3% of the sample, which has 280,000 or so clones, 85% seen once. Sequenced sample: PBMCs or T cells enriched from blood (not recorded which). The chain combines TRBV6-5 with TRBJ2-7; 9 bases agree with TRBD1. The clonotype originates from a woman aged 45-60 years who had recovered from COVID-19. The CDR3 sequence is CASSYTGQGAEQYF. CDR3 bases: TGTGCCAGCAGTTACACGGGACAGGGTGCCGAGCAGTACTTC.